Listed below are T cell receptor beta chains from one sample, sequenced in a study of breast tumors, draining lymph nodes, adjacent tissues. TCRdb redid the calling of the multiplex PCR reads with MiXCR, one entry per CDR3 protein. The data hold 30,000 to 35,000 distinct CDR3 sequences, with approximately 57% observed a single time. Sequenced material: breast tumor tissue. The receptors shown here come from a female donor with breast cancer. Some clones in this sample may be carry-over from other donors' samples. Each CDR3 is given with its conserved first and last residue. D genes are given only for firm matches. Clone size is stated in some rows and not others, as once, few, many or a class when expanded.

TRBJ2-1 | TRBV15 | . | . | CATSRARTDYNEQFF | TGTGCCACCAGCAGAGCCCGGACAGACTACAATGAGCAGTTCTTC
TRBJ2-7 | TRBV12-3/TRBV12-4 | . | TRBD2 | CASSRLAGYEQYF | TGTGCCAGCAGTCGACTAGCGGGCTACGAGCAGTACTTC
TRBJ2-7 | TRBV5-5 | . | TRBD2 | CASSLAGGEGREQYF | TGTGCCAGCAGCCTGGCGGGGGGGGAAGGACGGGAGCAGTACTTC
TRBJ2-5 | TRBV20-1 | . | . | CSAFGPGETQYF | TGCAGTGCTTTTGGACCAGGGGAGACCCAGTACTTC
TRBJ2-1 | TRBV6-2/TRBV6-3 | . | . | CASSAPGQYNERFF | TGTGCCAGCAGTGCCCCCGGACAGTACAATGAGCGGTTCTTC
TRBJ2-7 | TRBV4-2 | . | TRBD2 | CASSQDLAGSFGEQYF | TGTGCCAGCAGCCAAGATCTAGCGGGATCCTTCGGCGAGCAGTACTTC
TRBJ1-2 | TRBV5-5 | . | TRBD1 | CASSADRSYGYTF | TGTGCCAGCAGCGCGGACAGGAGCTATGGCTACACCTTC
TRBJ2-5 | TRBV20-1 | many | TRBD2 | CSARDRGLAEGETQYF | TGCAGTGCTAGAGATAGGGGACTAGCGGAGGGGGAGACCCAGTACTTC
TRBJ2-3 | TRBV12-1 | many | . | CASSLGVCAGVSTDTQYF | TGTGCCAGCAGCTTAGGGGTGTGCGCGGGAGTTAGCACAGATACGCAGTATTTT
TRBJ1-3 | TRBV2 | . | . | CASRQSGNTIYF | TGTGCCAGCCGACAGTCTGGAAACACCATATATTTT